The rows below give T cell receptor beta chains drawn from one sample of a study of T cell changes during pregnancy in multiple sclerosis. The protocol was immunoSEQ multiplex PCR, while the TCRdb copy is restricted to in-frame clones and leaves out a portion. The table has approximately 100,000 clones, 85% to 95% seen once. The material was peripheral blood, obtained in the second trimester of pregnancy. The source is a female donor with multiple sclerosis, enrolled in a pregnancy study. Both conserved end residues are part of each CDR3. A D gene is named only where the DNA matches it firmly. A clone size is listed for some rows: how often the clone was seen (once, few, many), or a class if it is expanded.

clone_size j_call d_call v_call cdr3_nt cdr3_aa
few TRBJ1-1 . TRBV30 TGTGCCTGGAGAGCCCCCCACAGAGGTGGAGGTGAAGCTTTCTTT CAWRAPHRGGGEAFF
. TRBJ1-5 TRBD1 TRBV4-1 TGCGCCAGCAGCCAACCGGACAGGGACAATCAGCCCCAGCATTTT CASSQPDRDNQPQHF
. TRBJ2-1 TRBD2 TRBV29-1 TGCAGCACCAGAGAACTAGCGGGAGTTAACCAGTTCTTC CSTRELAGVNQFF
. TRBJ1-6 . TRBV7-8 TGTGCCAGCAGCGCCAGGGACTCCTATAATTCACCCCTCCACTTT CASSARDSYNSPLHF
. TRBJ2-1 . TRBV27 TGTGCCAGCAGTCTTGGACACGGCAATGAGCAGTTCTTC CASSLGHGNEQFF
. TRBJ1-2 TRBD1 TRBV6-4 TGTGCCAGCACCCAACAGGGGACAACAGCTAACTATGGCTACACCTTC CASTQQGTTANYGYTF
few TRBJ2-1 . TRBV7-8 TGTGCCAGCAGCTGGGCGGGGATGAATGAGCAGTTCTTC CASSWAGMNEQFF
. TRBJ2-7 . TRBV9 TGTGCCAGCAGCCCTAATCAAGGGGACGAGCAGTACTTC CASSPNQGDEQYF
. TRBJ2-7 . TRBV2 TGTGCCAGCACGGGGGCGCAAGCGGGAACCTACGAGCAGTACTTC CASTGAQAGTYEQYF
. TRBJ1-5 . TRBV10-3 TGTGCCATCAGTTCGGCGGGGGATCAGCCCCAGCATTTT CAISSAGDQPQHF
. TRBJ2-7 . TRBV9 TGTGCCAGCAGCGTAGGAAGGGACTCCTCCTACGAGCAGTACTTC CASSVGRDSSYEQYF
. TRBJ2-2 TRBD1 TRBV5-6 TGTGCCAGCAGCCCTATCGACAGGGGGGCGAACACCGGGGAGCTGTTTTTT CASSPIDRGANTGELFF
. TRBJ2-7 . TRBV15 TGTGCCACCAGCAGAACGGGGGGCGCCTTGTACGAGCAGTACTTC CATSRTGGALYEQYF
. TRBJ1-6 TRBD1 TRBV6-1 TGTGCCAGCAGTGAGGACAGGCCAGTCCTTTCACCCCTCCACTTT CASSEDRPVLSPLHF
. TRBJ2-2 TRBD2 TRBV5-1 TGCGCCAGCAGCTTGGGACTAGCGGGGGCCCCGGGCACCGGGGAGCTGTTTTTT CASSLGLAGAPGTGELFF
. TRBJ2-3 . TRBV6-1 TGTGCCAGCAGAGGACAGTATCTCACAGATACGCAGTATTTT CASRGQYLTDTQYF
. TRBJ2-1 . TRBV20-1 TGCAGTGCTATGGAGAATGAGCAGTTCTTC CSAMENEQFF
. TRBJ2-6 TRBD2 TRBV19 TGTGCCAGTAGCGCTCGGGGGGGCTCTGGGGCCAACGTCCTGACTTTC CASSARGGSGANVLTF
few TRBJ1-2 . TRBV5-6 TGTGCCAGCAGCTTCTTCCCGGGGACTTATGGCTACACCTTC CASSFFPGTYGYTF
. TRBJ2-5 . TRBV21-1 TGTGCCAGCAGCAAAACCGGCAGGGGAGAGACCCAGTACTTC CASSKTGRGETQYF
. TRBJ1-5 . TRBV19 TGTGCCAGTCACGCGATACCGACAGGAAGCAATCAGCCCCAGCATTTT CASHAIPTGSNQPQHF
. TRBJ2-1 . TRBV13 TGTGCCAGCAGCTTTATCTCGTTGAGCTCCTACAATGAGCAGTTCTTC CASSFISLSSYNEQFF
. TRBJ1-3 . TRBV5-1 TGCGCCAGCAGTGGCGGACAGCAATGGTCTGGAAACACCATATATTTT CASSGGQQWSGNTIYF
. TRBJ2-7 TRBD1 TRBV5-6 TGTGCCAGCTCCCAGACAGGGACGCCCTACGAGCAGTACTTC CASSQTGTPYEQYF
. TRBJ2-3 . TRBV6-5 TGTGCCAGCAGTGGACTGAGCACAGATACGCAGTATTTT CASSGLSTDTQYF
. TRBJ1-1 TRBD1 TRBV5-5 TGTGCCAGCAGCCAGGGGGCGCGGAACACTGAAGCTTTCTTT CASSQGARNTEAFF
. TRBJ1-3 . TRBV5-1 TGCGCCAGCAGCTTTGCTACAGATGGAAACACCATATATTTT CASSFATDGNTIYF
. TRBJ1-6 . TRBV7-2 TGTGCCAGCAGCCCCGTCAGGAATTCACCCCTCCACTTT CASSPVRNSPLHF
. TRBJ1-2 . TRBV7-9 TGTGCCAGCAGCCGTTGGGACATACTTAACTATGGCTACACCTTC CASSRWDILNYGYTF
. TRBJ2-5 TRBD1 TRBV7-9 TGTGCCAGCAGGCCGACAGGGGACGGGGAGACCCAGTACTTC CASRPTGDGETQYF
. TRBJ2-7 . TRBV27 TGTGCCAGCAGTGCAGAGGACAGTTCCTACGAGCAGTACTTC CASSAEDSSYEQYF
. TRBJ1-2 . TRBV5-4 TGTGCCAGCAGCTTAGGACAGCCCGGGGCCTATGGCTACACCTTC CASSLGQPGAYGYTF
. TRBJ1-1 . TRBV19 TGTGCCAGTAGTATAGGGCGGGCTGAAGCTTTCTTT CASSIGRAEAFF
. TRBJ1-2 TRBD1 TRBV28 TGTGCCAGCAGTCTCACCTCCAACAGGGGGCTCGGCTACACCTTC CASSLTSNRGLGYTF
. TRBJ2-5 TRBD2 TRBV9 TGTGCCAGCAGCGTCTCCAGGCTAGCGGGAGGGCTGGGGGAGACCCAGTACTTC CASSVSRLAGGLGETQYF
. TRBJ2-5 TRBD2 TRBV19 TGTGCCAGTAGTAGCCAGGGAGGGGTAGAGACCCAGTACTTC CASSSQGGVETQYF
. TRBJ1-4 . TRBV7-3 TGTGCCAGCAGCTTAATAAGCGGGGAAGGGAGTGAAAAACTGTTTTTT CASSLISGEGSEKLFF
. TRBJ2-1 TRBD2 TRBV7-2 TGTGCCAGCAGCTTGGAGCCTAGCGGGGTGGCTGAGCAGTTCTTC CASSLEPSGVAEQFF
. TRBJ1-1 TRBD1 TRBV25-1 TGTGCCAGCAGGGGGACAGGGGGCTTGTTAACTGAAGCTTTCTTT CASRGTGGLLTEAFF
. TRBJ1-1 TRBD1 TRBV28 TGTGCCAGCAGTTTCCCGGGACAGGGGGCTGGAGCTTTCTTT CASSFPGQGAGAFF
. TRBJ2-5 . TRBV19 TGTGCCAGTAACCCAGGGGACCAAGAGACCCAGTACTTC CASNPGDQETQYF
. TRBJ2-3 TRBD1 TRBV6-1 TGTGCCAGCAGTCCGACAGGGGGCCCAGATACGCAGTATTTT CASSPTGGPDTQYF
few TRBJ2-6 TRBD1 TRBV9 TGTGCCAGCAGCCCACCAAGGACAGGATCAGAGGTCCTGACTTTC CASSPPRTGSEVLTF
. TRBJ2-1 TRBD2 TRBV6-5 TGTGCCAGCAGTTTAGCGGGAAGGAACAATGAGCAGTTCTTC CASSLAGRNNEQFF
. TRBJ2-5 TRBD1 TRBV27 TGTGCCAGCAGAACGGGGACAGCAGAGACCCAGTACTTC CASRTGTAETQYF
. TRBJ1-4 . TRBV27 TGTGCCAGCAGTTTATCCCCCACTGGAGGTGAAAAACTGTTTTTT CASSLSPTGGEKLFF
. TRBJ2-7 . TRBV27 TGTGCCAGCAGTCCGGGATCTCCATACGAGCAGTACTTC CASSPGSPYEQYF
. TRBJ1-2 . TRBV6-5 TGTGCCAGCAAAAGGGGCTATGGCTACACCTTC CASKRGYGYTF
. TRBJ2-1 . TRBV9 TGTGCCAGCAGCGTAGGCCCCCGACTAGGTTTGGAGCAGTTCTTC CASSVGPRLGLEQFF
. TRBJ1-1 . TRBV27 TGTGCCAGCAGGCCGTCGGCGGGGAAATGGAACACTGAAGCTTTCTTT CASRPSAGKWNTEAFF
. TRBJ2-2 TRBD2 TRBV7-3 TGTGCCAGCAGCCTCCACCCGGGACTAGCGGGAGTTACCGGGGAGCTGTTTTTT CASSLHPGLAGVTGELFF
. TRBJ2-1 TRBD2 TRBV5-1 TGCGCCAGCAGCTTTTCTAGCGGGACACACAATGAGCAGTTCTTC CASSFSSGTHNEQFF
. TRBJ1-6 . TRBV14 TGTGCCAGCAGCCAAGACGCGGTTCGACGGTCACCCCTCCACTTT CASSQDAVRRSPLHF